This is a list of T cell receptor beta chains from one sample in a study of early T cells in non-severe SARS-CoV-2 infection. TCRdb re-called the 5' RACE reads with MiXCR, one entry per CDR3 protein. The sample gives about 27,000 distinct CDR3 sequences, about 4% of which show up once; 5% to 7.5% is in the top ten. The sample was whole blood. These receptor sequences come from an adult who was a healthcare worker with PCR-confirmed SARS-CoV-2 infection or an uninfected control (not recorded which). CDR3s include the opening cysteine and the closing phenylalanine or tryptophan. The D gene is left open where the match is weak. Clone size is not always given. Where it is, it says once, few, many or a class for expanded clones.

d_gene: TRBD1; abundance: NA; v_gene: TRBV18; j_gene: TRBJ2-5; CDR3nt: TGTGCCAGCTCGCTACTTACCGGGACAGGAGAAGAGACCCAGTACTTC; CDR3aa: CASSLLTGTGEETQYF
d_gene: NA; abundance: many; v_gene: TRBV6-4; j_gene: TRBJ1-2; CDR3nt: TGTGCCAGCAGTGACCCCAACTATGGCTACACCTTC; CDR3aa: CASSDPNYGYTF
d_gene: NA; abundance: many; v_gene: TRBV7-9; j_gene: TRBJ2-7; CDR3nt: TGTGCCAGCAGCTTAGTACAAGGCCTCGGGAACTACGAGCAGTACTTC; CDR3aa: CASSLVQGLGNYEQYF
d_gene: TRBD1; abundance: many; v_gene: TRBV5-1; j_gene: TRBJ1-1; CDR3nt: TGCGCCAGCAGCCCGGAGACAGGGGGTAACACTGAAGCTTTCTTT; CDR3aa: CASSPETGGNTEAFF
d_gene: TRBD2; abundance: NA; v_gene: TRBV6-2/TRBV6-3; j_gene: TRBJ2-1; CDR3nt: TGTGCCATCGGACTAGCGGGCGTAATCTACAATGAGCAGTTCTTC; CDR3aa: CAIGLAGVIYNEQFF
d_gene: NA; abundance: many; v_gene: TRBV6-9; j_gene: TRBJ1-3; CDR3nt: TGTGCCGGATGTCAGGTCCTCAAAGGAAACACCATATATTTT; CDR3aa: CAGCQVLKGNTIYF
d_gene: TRBD1; abundance: many; v_gene: TRBV29-1; j_gene: TRBJ1-2; CDR3nt: TGCAGCGTTGGAGGACAGGGCTATGGCTACACCTTC; CDR3aa: CSVGGQGYGYTF
d_gene: TRBD1; abundance: medium-sized; v_gene: TRBV24-1; j_gene: TRBJ2-3; CDR3nt: TGTGCCACTTCGAACAGGGGTATCGATACGCAGTATTTT; CDR3aa: CATSNRGIDTQYF
d_gene: TRBD1; abundance: few; v_gene: TRBV12-3/TRBV12-4; j_gene: TRBJ2-7; CDR3nt: TGTGCCAGCAGTCGCGGCGCACAGGGGAGCTACGAGCAGTACTTC; CDR3aa: CASSRGAQGSYEQYF
d_gene: NA; abundance: many; v_gene: TRBV7-2; j_gene: TRBJ2-1; CDR3nt: TGTGCCAGCAGAGGAAGCATTCCAGGTCGGCGCAATGAGCAGTTCTTC; CDR3aa: CASRGSIPGRRNEQFF
d_gene: TRBD2; abundance: many; v_gene: TRBV12-3/TRBV12-4; j_gene: TRBJ2-7; CDR3nt: TGTGCCAGCAGTCCACTCCTTAAAGTAGCGGGAGCCGACGAGCAGTACTTC; CDR3aa: CASSPLLKVAGADEQYF
d_gene: TRBD2; abundance: many; v_gene: TRBV29-1; j_gene: TRBJ2-7; CDR3nt: TGCAGCGTTGAAGTAGTCGCGTTGGCTAGCGGGTTCCTCTACGAGCAGTACTTC; CDR3aa: CSVEVVALASGFLYEQYF
d_gene: NA; abundance: NA; v_gene: TRBV7-9; j_gene: TRBJ1-1; CDR3nt: TGTGCCAGCAGCTTGGTGCCAGGAACTGAAGCTTTCTTT; CDR3aa: CASSLVPGTEAFF
d_gene: NA; abundance: many; v_gene: TRBV20-1; j_gene: TRBJ2-3; CDR3nt: TGCAGTGCTAGAGCTACAGATACGCAGTATTTT; CDR3aa: CSARATDTQYF
d_gene: NA; abundance: few; v_gene: TRBV4-2; j_gene: TRBJ2-7; CDR3nt: TGTGCCAGCAGCCTAAGTCAGGCCACCTACGAGCAGTACTTC; CDR3aa: CASSLSQATYEQYF
d_gene: TRBD2; abundance: few; v_gene: TRBV7-3; j_gene: TRBJ2-1; CDR3nt: TGTGCCAGCAGCTCCTTAGCGGGAGGTTACAATGAGCAGTTCTTC; CDR3aa: CASSSLAGGYNEQFF
d_gene: TRBD1; abundance: many; v_gene: TRBV29-1; j_gene: TRBJ2-5; CDR3nt: TGCAGCGTCTGGACAGGGGGAGAGACCCAGTACTTC; CDR3aa: CSVWTGGETQYF
d_gene: TRBD2; abundance: NA; v_gene: TRBV7-6; j_gene: TRBJ2-1; CDR3nt: TGTGCCAGCAGCTTAAGGCTAGCGGGACCAAGCTCCTACAATGAGCAGTTCTTC; CDR3aa: CASSLRLAGPSSYNEQFF
d_gene: NA; abundance: NA; v_gene: TRBV7-8; j_gene: TRBJ1-6; CDR3nt: TGTGCCAGCAGCTCTGGACTGCGTTCACCCCTCCACTTT; CDR3aa: CASSSGLRSPLHF
d_gene: TRBD1; abundance: few; v_gene: TRBV9; j_gene: TRBJ1-6; CDR3nt: TGTGCCAGCAGCGTAGGGGACAGGACTTATAATTCACCCCTCCACTTT; CDR3aa: CASSVGDRTYNSPLHF
d_gene: TRBD1; abundance: many; v_gene: TRBV11-2; j_gene: TRBJ2-3; CDR3nt: TGTGCCAGCAGCTGGGGGGACAGGGCAACAGATACGCAGTATTTT; CDR3aa: CASSWGDRATDTQYF
d_gene: NA; abundance: NA; v_gene: TRBV5-1; j_gene: TRBJ2-1; CDR3nt: TGCGCCAGCAGCCCGGTCGGGGGAATGCATGAGCAGTTCTTC; CDR3aa: CASSPVGGMHEQFF
d_gene: NA; abundance: many; v_gene: TRBV6-5; j_gene: TRBJ2-3; CDR3nt: TGTGCCAGCAGCCGGCCTCCGGGGCCGGCGGAGGGTACGCAGTATTTT; CDR3aa: CASSRPPGPAEGTQYF
d_gene: NA; abundance: many; v_gene: TRBV29-1; j_gene: TRBJ1-1; CDR3nt: TGCAGCGTTCGCGGGGGGCAAGGGAACACTGAAGCTTTCTTT; CDR3aa: CSVRGGQGNTEAFF
d_gene: TRBD2; abundance: many; v_gene: TRBV12-3/TRBV12-4; j_gene: TRBJ2-7; CDR3nt: TGTGCCAGCAGTCCCCACCGGACTAGTCTTTACGAGCAGTACTTC; CDR3aa: CASSPHRTSLYEQYF
d_gene: NA; abundance: many; v_gene: TRBV7-2; j_gene: TRBJ2-7; CDR3nt: TGTGCCAGCAGCTTACTGAGGTACGAGCAGTACTTC; CDR3aa: CASSLLRYEQYF
d_gene: NA; abundance: many; v_gene: TRBV7-9; j_gene: TRBJ1-2; CDR3nt: TGTGCCAGCAGCGGCTATGGCTACACCTTC; CDR3aa: CASSGYGYTF
d_gene: NA; abundance: few; v_gene: TRBV7-9; j_gene: TRBJ2-1; CDR3nt: TGTGCCAGCAGCAAAGGACAGAGTTACAATGAGCAGTTCTTC; CDR3aa: CASSKGQSYNEQFF
d_gene: TRBD2; abundance: many; v_gene: TRBV2; j_gene: TRBJ2-1; CDR3nt: TGTGCCAGCAGTGAACGGGGAGGGAATGAGCAGTTCTTC; CDR3aa: CASSERGGNEQFF
d_gene: NA; abundance: many; v_gene: TRBV2; j_gene: TRBJ1-5; CDR3nt: TGTGCCAGCAGTACGGGGGATGGTCAGCCCCAGCATTTT; CDR3aa: CASSTGDGQPQHF
d_gene: TRBD2; abundance: NA; v_gene: TRBV9; j_gene: TRBJ2-3; CDR3nt: TGTGCCAGCAGCCCGTGGACTAGCGGGAAGACAGATACGCAGTATTTT; CDR3aa: CASSPWTSGKTDTQYF
d_gene: TRBD1; abundance: many; v_gene: TRBV7-8; j_gene: TRBJ1-1; CDR3nt: TGTGCCAGCAGCTTAGAGGGACAGAGGAACACTGAAGCTTTCTTT; CDR3aa: CASSLEGQRNTEAFF
d_gene: NA; abundance: NA; v_gene: TRBV7-9; j_gene: TRBJ1-2; CDR3nt: TGTGCCAGCAGCTTAGGGTCCGTTAACTATGGCTACACCTTC; CDR3aa: CASSLGSVNYGYTF
d_gene: TRBD1; abundance: many; v_gene: TRBV7-2; j_gene: TRBJ1-1; CDR3nt: TGTGCCAGCAGCCGAAGGACAGGGGGAGGCCCTGAAGCTTTCTTT; CDR3aa: CASSRRTGGGPEAFF
d_gene: NA; abundance: many; v_gene: TRBV20-1; j_gene: TRBJ2-1; CDR3nt: TGCAGTGCTCCTAACAGGGATAACCCCTACAATGAGCAGTTCTTC; CDR3aa: CSAPNRDNPYNEQFF
d_gene: TRBD1; abundance: many; v_gene: TRBV5-1; j_gene: TRBJ2-3; CDR3nt: TGCGCCAGCAGCCAAAGTCCGACAGGGGGTCTCACAGATACGCAGTATTTT; CDR3aa: CASSQSPTGGLTDTQYF
d_gene: TRBD2; abundance: many; v_gene: TRBV5-1; j_gene: TRBJ2-2; CDR3nt: TGCGCCAGCACCACCCCACTAGCGGGAGGCACCGGGGAGCTGTTTTTT; CDR3aa: CASTTPLAGGTGELFF
d_gene: NA; abundance: many; v_gene: TRBV29-1; j_gene: TRBJ2-7; CDR3nt: TGCAGCGTTTCGACAGGATCCTACGAGCAGTACTTC; CDR3aa: CSVSTGSYEQYF
d_gene: TRBD2; abundance: many; v_gene: TRBV30; j_gene: TRBJ2-3; CDR3nt: TGTGCCTGGACCCGGACTAGCGGTACAGATACGCAGTATTTT; CDR3aa: CAWTRTSGTDTQYF
d_gene: NA; abundance: many; v_gene: TRBV7-3; j_gene: TRBJ2-7; CDR3nt: TGTGCCAGCAGCTTAAGTTCCGAGCAGTACTTC; CDR3aa: CASSLSSEQYF
d_gene: NA; abundance: many; v_gene: TRBV11-3; j_gene: TRBJ2-1; CDR3nt: TGTGCCAGCAGCTTAGGAAGGCTCAATGAGCAGTTCTTC; CDR3aa: CASSLGRLNEQFF
d_gene: NA; abundance: many; v_gene: TRBV12-5; j_gene: TRBJ2-1; CDR3nt: TGTGCTAGTGGTTTGGTGACGCGGGCTCGTCCAAATGAGCAGTTCTTC; CDR3aa: CASGLVTRARPNEQFF
d_gene: NA; abundance: many; v_gene: TRBV6-5; j_gene: TRBJ2-7; CDR3nt: TGTGCCAGCAGCCCGGCGCCTGGCTCCTACGAGCAGTACTTC; CDR3aa: CASSPAPGSYEQYF
d_gene: NA; abundance: many; v_gene: TRBV5-8; j_gene: TRBJ2-7; CDR3nt: TGTGCCAGCAGCTTGGGGGAGGCACACTCCTACGAGCAGTACTTC; CDR3aa: CASSLGEAHSYEQYF
d_gene: NA; abundance: many; v_gene: TRBV2; j_gene: TRBJ1-5; CDR3nt: TGTGCCAGCAATGAGGAATATAGCAATCAGCCCCAGCATTTT; CDR3aa: CASNEEYSNQPQHF
d_gene: TRBD1; abundance: many; v_gene: TRBV12-3/TRBV12-4; j_gene: TRBJ1-1; CDR3nt: TGTGCCAGCAGCTTAAGGGGGGACAGCACGAACACTGAAGCTTTCTTT; CDR3aa: CASSLRGDSTNTEAFF
d_gene: TRBD2; abundance: many; v_gene: TRBV5-1; j_gene: TRBJ2-3; CDR3nt: TGCGCCAGCAGCTCAAGCGGGAGGGCGCGCACAGATACGCAGTATTTT; CDR3aa: CASSSSGRARTDTQYF
d_gene: NA; abundance: few; v_gene: TRBV18; j_gene: TRBJ2-2; CDR3nt: TGTGCCAGCTCACCAACGAACTCTCTGAACACCGGGGAGCTGTTTTTT; CDR3aa: CASSPTNSLNTGELFF
d_gene: TRBD2; abundance: many; v_gene: TRBV6-5; j_gene: TRBJ2-7; CDR3nt: TGTGCCAGCAGTTACAGCGGGAGGGGAGGGACCTACGAGCAGTACTTC; CDR3aa: CASSYSGRGGTYEQYF
d_gene: TRBD2; abundance: many; v_gene: TRBV29-1; j_gene: TRBJ2-1; CDR3nt: TGCAGCGTCGGACTAGCGGGAAACAATGAGCAGTTCTTC; CDR3aa: CSVGLAGNNEQFF
d_gene: NA; abundance: many; v_gene: TRBV5-1; j_gene: TRBJ1-1; CDR3nt: TGCGCCAGCAGCTTGGCCTGGGGGCCGGGTACTGAAGCTTTCTTT; CDR3aa: CASSLAWGPGTEAFF
d_gene: NA; abundance: many; v_gene: TRBV7-2; j_gene: TRBJ2-1; CDR3nt: TGTGCCAGCAGCTTTCCCCATGAGCAGTTCTTC; CDR3aa: CASSFPHEQFF
d_gene: NA; abundance: many; v_gene: TRBV12-3/TRBV12-4; j_gene: TRBJ1-5; CDR3nt: TGTGCCAGCAGTTTGAGGCAGGGAGAAAATCAGCCCCAGCATTTT; CDR3aa: CASSLRQGENQPQHF
d_gene: NA; abundance: NA; v_gene: TRBV29-1; j_gene: TRBJ2-1; CDR3nt: TGCAGCGTTGTAATCCAAAGCACCTACAATGAGCAGTTCTTC; CDR3aa: CSVVIQSTYNEQFF
d_gene: NA; abundance: many; v_gene: TRBV20-1; j_gene: TRBJ2-7; CDR3nt: TGCAGTGCTAGAGGTTGGGGGACCTACGAGCAGTACTTC; CDR3aa: CSARGWGTYEQYF